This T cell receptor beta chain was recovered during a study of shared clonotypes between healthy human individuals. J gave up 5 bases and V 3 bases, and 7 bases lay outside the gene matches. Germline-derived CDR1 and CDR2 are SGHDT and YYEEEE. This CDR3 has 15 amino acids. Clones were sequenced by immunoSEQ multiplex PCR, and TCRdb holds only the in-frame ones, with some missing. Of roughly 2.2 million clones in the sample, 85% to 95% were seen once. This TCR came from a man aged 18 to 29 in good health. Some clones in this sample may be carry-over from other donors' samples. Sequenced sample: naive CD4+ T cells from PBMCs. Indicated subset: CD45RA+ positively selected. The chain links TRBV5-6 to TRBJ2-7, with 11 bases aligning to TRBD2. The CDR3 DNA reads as TGTGCCAGCAGCTCCAAACTAGCGGGGGTTAACGAGCAGTACTTC. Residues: CASSSKLAGVNEQYF.